This T cell receptor beta chain was captured by sequencing in a study of blood T cell repertoires in COVID-19. Study at large: Donors in the United States, Italy and Spain gave samples during acute or convalescent COVID-19.

Participants' reported clinical history set cohort assignment. The CDR3 loop spans 16 amino acids. Germline CDR1 reads SGDLS; CDR2 reads YYNGEE. The V end was cut by 4 bases, the J end by 6 bases, with 20 bases between. In the authors' workflow: From reference gene primer amplification, estimates of nucleated cell counts were derived. Data came from immunoSEQ multiplex PCR; TCRdb stores just in-frame clones and leaves some out. V and J calls plus clone size are reproduced from that table; the DNA served to infer D and trimming. The sample lists 150,000 or so clones, 81% seen once, with approximately 5.1% in the top ten.

J is TRBJ1-3 and V is TRBV9; D ambiguous. This TCR was sampled from a woman aged 40 to 49 with acute COVID-19. Sequenced sample: PBMCs or T cells enriched from blood (not recorded which). CDR3 sequence (DNA): TGTGCCAGCAGCCCCCACGGAGAAGCTGTGGCAAACACCATATATTTT. Residues: CASSPHGEAVANTIYF.